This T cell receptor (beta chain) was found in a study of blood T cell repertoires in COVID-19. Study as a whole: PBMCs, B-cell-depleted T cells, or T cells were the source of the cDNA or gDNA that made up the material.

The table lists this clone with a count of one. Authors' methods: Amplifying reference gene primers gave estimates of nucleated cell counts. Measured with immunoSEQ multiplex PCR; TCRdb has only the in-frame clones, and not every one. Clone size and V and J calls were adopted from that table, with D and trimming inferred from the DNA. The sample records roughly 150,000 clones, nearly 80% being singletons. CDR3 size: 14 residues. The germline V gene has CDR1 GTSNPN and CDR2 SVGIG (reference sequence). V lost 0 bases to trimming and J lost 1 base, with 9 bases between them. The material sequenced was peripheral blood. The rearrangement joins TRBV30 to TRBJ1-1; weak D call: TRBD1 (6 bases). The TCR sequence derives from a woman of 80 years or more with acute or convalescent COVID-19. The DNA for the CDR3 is TGTGCCTGGAGTGTCGCGACAGGGAACACTGAAGCTTTCTTT. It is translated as CAWSVATGNTEAFF.